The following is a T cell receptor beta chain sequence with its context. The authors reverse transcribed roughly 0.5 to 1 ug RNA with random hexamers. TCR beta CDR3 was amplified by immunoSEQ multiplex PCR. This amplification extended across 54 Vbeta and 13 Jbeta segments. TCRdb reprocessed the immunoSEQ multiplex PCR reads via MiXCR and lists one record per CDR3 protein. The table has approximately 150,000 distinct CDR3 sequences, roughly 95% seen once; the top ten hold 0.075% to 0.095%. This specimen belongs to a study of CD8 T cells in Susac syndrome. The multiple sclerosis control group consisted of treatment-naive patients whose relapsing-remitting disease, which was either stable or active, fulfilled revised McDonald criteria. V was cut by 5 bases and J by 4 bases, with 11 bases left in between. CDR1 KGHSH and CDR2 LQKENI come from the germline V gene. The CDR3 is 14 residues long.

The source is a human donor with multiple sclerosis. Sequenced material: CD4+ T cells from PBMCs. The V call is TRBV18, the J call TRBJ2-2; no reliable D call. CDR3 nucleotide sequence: TGTGCCAGCTCAACGAGTCGGAGCACCGGGGAGCTGTTTTTT. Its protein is CASSTSRSTGELFF.